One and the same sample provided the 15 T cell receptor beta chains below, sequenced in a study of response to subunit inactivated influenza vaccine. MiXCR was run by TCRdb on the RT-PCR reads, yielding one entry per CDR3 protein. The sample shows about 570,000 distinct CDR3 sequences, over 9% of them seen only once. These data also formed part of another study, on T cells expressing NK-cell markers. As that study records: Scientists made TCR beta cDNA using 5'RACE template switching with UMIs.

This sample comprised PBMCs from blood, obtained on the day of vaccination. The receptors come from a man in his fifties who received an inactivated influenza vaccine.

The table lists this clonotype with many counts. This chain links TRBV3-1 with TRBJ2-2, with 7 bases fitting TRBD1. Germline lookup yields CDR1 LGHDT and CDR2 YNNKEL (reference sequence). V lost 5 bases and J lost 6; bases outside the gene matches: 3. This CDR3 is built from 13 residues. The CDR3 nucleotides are TGTGCCAGCAGCAAGCAGGGGGCCGGGGAGCTGTTTTTT. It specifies CASSKQGAGELFF.

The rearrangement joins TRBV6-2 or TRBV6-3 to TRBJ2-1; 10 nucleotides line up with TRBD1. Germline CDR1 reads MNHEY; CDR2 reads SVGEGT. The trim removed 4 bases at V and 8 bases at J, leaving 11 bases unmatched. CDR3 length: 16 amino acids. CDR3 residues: CASSFPRTGGFHEQFF. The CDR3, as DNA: TGTGCCAGCAGTTTCCCCCGGACAGGGGGATTCCATGAGCAGTTCTTC.

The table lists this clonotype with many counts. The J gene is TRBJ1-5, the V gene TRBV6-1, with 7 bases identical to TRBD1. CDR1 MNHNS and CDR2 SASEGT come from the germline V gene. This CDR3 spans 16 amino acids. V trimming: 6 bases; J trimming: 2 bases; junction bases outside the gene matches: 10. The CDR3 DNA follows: TGTGCCAGCAGAACCACTACAGGGGTGGGCAATCAGCCCCAGCATTTT. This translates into CASRTTTGVGNQPQHF.

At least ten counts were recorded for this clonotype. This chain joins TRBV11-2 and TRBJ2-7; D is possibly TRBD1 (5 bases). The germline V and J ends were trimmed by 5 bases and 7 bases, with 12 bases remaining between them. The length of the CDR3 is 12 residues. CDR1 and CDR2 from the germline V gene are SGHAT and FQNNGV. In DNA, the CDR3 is TGTGCCAGCAGCGCCACCAGGGTAGAGCAGTACTTC. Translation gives CASSATRVEQYF.

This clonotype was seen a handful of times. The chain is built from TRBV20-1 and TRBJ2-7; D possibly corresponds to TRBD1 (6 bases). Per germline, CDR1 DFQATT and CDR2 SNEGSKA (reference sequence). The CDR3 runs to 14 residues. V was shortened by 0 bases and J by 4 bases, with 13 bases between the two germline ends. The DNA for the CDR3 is TGCAGTGCTAGAGAATGGACAGATCCTTACGAGCAGTACTTC. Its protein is CSAREWTDPYEQYF.

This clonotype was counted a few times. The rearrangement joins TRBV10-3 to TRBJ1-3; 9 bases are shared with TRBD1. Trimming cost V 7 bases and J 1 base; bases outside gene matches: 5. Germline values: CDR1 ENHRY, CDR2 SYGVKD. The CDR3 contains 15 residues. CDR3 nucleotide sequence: TGTGCCATCACCCGGGACAGGGAGTCTGGAAACACCATATATTTT. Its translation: CAITRDRESGNTIYF.

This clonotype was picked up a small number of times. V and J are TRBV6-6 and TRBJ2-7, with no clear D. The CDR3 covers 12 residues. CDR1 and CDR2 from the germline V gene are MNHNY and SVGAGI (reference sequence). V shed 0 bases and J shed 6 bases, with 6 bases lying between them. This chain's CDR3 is CASSYSIAEQYF. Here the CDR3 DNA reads TGTGCCAGCAGTTACTCGATCGCCGAGCAGTACTTC.

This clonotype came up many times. CDR3 bases: TGCGCCAGCAGCCAAGCCTTTCTCGCCGGGGAGCTGTTTTTT. This gives the protein CASSQAFLAGELFF. The rearrangement links TRBV4-3 to TRBJ2-2; D is unresolved. The CDR3 extends over 14 amino acids. Trimming left V 1 base short and J 6 bases short, with 9 bases between. CDR1 and CDR2 from the germline V gene are LGHNA and YSLEER.

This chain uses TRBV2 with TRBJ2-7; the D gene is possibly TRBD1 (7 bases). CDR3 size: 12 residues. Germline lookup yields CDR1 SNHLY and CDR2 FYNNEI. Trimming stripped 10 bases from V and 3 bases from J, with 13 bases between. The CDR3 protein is CATNRGGYEQYF. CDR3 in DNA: TGTGCCACCAACAGGGGAGGCTACGAGCAGTACTTC.

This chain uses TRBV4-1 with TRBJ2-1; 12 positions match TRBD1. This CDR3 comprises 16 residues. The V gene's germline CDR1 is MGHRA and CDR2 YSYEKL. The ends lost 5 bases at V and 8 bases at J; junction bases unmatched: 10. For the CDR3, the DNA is TGCGCCAGCAGCGGAAAGACCGGGACAGGGGGCCATGAGCAGTTCTTC. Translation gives CASSGKTGTGGHEQFF.

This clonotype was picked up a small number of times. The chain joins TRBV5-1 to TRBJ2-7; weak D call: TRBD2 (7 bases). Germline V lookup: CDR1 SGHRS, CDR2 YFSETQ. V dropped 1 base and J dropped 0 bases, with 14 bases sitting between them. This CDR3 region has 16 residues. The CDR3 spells CASSLPQGGSSYEQYF. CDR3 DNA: TGCGCCAGCAGCTTGCCACAGGGAGGGAGCTCCTACGAGCAGTACTTC.

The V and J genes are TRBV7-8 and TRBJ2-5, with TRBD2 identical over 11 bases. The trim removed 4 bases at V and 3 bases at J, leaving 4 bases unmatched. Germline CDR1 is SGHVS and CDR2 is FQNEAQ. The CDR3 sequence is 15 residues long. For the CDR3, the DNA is TGTGCCAGCAGCTGGGCGGGACTAGCGGAAGAGACCCAGTACTTC. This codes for CASSWAGLAEETQYF.

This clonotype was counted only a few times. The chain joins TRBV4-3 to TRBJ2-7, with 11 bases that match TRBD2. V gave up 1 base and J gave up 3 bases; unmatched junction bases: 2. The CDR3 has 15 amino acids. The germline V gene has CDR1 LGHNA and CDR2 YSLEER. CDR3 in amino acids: CASSQGTSGYYEQYF. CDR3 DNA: TGCGCCAGCAGCCAAGGGACTAGCGGGTACTACGAGCAGTACTTC.

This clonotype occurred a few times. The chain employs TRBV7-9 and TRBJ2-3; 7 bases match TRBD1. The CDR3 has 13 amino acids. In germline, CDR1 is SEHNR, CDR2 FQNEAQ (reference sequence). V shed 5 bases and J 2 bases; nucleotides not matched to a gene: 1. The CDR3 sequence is CASSDRATDTQYF. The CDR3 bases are TGTGCCAGCAGCGACAGGGCCACAGATACGCAGTATTTT.

The CDR3 sequence is CASRFPPGLDRGYEQYF. The CDR3, as DNA: TGTGCAAGTCGCTTCCCACCTGGTTTGGACAGGGGCTACGAGCAGTACTTC. The V gene is TRBV12-2, the J gene TRBJ2-7; TRBD1, the table's D call, was not compared with the DNA. TRBV12-2 is annotated as a pseudogene. There are 17 residues in the CDR3.